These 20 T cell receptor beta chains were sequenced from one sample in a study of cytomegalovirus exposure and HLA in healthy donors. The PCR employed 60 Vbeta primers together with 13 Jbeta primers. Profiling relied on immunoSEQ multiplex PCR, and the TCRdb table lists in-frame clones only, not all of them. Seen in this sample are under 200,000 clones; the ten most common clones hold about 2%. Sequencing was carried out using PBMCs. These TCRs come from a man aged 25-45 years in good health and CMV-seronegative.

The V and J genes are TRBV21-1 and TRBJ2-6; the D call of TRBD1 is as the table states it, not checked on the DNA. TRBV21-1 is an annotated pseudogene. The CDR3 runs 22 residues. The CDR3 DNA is TGTGCCAGCAGCAAAGAAGGAAACTGGACAGGGCACAAATTCTCTGGGGCCAACGTCCTGACTTTC. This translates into CASSKEGNWTGHKFSGANVLTF.

The CDR3 reads CSVEGDSSYEQYF. CDR3 in DNA: TGCAGCGTTGAAGGGGACAGCTCCTACGAGCAGTACTTC. The chain is built from TRBV29-1 and TRBJ2-7, with 7 positions matching TRBD1. CDR1 is SQVTM and CDR2 is ANQGSEA in the germline V gene. The CDR3 extends over 13 amino acids. V dropped 1 base and J dropped 0; count of bases not matched to a gene: 0.

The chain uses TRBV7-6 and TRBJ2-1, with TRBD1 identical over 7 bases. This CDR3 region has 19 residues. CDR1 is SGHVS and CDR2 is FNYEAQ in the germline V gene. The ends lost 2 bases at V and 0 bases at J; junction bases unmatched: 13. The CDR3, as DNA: TGTGCCAGCAGCTTACCTTACACGACAGGGAGAAGCTCCTACAATGAGCAGTTCTTC. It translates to CASSLPYTTGRSSYNEQFF.

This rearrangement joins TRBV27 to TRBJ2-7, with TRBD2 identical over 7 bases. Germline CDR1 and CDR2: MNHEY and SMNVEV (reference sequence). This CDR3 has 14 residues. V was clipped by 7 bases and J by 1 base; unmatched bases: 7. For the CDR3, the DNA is TGTGCCAGCACGTCGGGGGGTTATTCCTACGAGCAGTACTTC. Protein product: CASTSGGYSYEQYF.

The CDR3: CASSAGDSNQPQHF. The CDR3 DNA follows: TGTGCCAGCAGCGCAGGGGATAGCAATCAGCCCCAGCATTTT. This chain uses TRBV9 with TRBJ1-5; possibly TRBD1 for D (6 bases). This CDR3 comprises 14 residues. The germline V gene encodes CDR1 SGDLS and CDR2 YYNGEE. V was clipped by 3 bases and J by 0 bases, with 7 bases between them.

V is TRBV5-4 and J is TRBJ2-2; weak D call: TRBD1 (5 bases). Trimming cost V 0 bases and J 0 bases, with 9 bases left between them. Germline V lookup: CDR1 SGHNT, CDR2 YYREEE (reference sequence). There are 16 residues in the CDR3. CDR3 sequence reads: CASSLGQPTNTGELFF. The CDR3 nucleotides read TGTGCCAGCAGCTTGGGACAGCCTACGAACACCGGGGAGCTGTTTTTT.

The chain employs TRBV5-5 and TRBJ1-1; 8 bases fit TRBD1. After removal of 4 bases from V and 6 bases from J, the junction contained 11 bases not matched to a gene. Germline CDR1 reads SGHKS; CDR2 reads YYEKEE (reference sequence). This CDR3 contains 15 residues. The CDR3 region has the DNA TGTGCCAGCAGCCGAGTGGGACAGGCCGGGGCTGAAGCTTTCTTT. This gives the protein CASSRVGQAGAEAFF.

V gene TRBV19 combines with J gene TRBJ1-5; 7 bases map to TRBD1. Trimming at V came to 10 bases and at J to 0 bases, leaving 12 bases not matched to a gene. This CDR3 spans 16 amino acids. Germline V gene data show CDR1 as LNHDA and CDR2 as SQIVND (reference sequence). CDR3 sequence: CAISSDRSYSNQPQHF. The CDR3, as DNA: TGTGCCATTTCCTCGGACAGGAGCTATAGCAATCAGCCCCAGCATTTT. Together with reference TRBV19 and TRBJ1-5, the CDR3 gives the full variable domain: DGGITQSPKYLFRKEGQNVTLSCEQNLNHDAMYWYRQDPGQGLRLIYYSQIVNDFQKGDIAEGYSVSREKKESFPLTVTSAQKNPTAFYLCAISSDRSYSNQPQHFGDGTRLSIL.

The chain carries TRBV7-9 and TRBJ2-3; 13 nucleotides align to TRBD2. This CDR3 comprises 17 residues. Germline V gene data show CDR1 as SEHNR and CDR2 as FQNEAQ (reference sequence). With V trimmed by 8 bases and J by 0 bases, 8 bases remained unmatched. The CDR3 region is CASLGLAGETSTDTQYF. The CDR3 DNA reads TGTGCCAGCCTTGGACTAGCGGGAGAGACCAGCACAGATACGCAGTATTTT.

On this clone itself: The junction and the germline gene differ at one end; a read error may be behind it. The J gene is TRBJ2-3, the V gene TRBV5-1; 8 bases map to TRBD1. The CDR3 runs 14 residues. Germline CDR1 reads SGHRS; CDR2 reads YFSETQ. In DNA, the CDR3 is TGCGCCAGCAGCCCGGCTGACAGGGGACGACAGTTAGGTTTT. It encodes CASSPADRGRQLGF.

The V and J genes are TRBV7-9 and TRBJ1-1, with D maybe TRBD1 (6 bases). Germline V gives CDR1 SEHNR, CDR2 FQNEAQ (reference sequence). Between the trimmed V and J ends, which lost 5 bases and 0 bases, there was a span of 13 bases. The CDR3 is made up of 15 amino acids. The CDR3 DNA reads TGTGCCAGCAGCCCTCCTTGGGACATGAACACTGAAGCTTTCTTT. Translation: CASSPPWDMNTEAFF.

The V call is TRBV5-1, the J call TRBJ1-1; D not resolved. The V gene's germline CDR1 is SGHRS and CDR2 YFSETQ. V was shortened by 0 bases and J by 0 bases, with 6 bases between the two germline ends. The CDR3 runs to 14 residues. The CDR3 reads CASSLAHLNTEAFF. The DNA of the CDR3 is TGCGCCAGCAGCTTGGCACACCTGAACACTGAAGCTTTCTTT.

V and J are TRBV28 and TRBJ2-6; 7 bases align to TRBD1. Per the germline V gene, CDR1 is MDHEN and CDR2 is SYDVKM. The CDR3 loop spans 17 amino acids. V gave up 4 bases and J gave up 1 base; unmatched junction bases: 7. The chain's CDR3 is CASSSGTVLSGANVLTF. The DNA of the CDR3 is TGTGCCAGCAGTTCCGGGACAGTACTTTCTGGGGCCAACGTCCTGACTTTC.

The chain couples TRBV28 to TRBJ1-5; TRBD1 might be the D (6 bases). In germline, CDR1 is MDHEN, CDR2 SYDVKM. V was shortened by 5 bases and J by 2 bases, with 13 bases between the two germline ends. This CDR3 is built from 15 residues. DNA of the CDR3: TGTGCCAGCAGTCTCACAGGGAGCCGCAATCAGCCCCAGCATTTT. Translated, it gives CASSLTGSRNQPQHF. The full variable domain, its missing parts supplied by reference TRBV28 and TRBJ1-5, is DVKVTQSSRYLVKRTGEKVFLECVQDMDHENMFWYRQDPGLGLRLIYFSYDVKMKEKGDIPEGYSVSREKKERFSLILESASTNQTSMYLCASSLTGSRNQPQHFGDGTRLSIL.

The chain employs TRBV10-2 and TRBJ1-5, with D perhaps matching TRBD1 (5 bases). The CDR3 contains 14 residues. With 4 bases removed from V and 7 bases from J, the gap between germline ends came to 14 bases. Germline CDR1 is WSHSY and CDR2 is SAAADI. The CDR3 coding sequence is TGCGCCAGCAGTGTGGACACCACCGGCCAGCCCCAGCATTTT. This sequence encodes CASSVDTTGQPQHF.

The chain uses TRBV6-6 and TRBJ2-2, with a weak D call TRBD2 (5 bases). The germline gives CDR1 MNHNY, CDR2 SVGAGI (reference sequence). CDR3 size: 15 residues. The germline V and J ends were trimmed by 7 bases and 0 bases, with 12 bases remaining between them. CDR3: CASKPRRPNTGELFF. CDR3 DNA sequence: TGTGCCAGCAAGCCACGGAGGCCGAACACCGGGGAGCTGTTTTTT.

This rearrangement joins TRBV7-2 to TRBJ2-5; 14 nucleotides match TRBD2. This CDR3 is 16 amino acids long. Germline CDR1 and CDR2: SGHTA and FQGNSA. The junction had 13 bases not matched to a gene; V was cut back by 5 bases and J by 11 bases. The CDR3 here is CASSRAGTSGRKGQYF. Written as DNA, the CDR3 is TGTGCCAGCAGCCGGGCCGGGACTAGCGGGAGAAAAGGGCAGTACTTC.

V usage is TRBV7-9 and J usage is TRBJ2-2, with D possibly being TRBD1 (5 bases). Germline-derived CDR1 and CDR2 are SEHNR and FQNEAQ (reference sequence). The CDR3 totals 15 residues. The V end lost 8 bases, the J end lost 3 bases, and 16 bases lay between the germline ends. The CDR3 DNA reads TGTGCCAGCGTCAAGGGGATAGGGGACACCGGGGAGCTGTTTTTT. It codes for CASVKGIGDTGELFF.

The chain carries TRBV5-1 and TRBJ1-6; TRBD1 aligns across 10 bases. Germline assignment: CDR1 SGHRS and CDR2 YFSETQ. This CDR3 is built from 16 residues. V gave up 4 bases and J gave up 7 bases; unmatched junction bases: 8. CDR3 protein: CASSPLGTGENSPLHF. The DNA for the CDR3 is TGCGCCAGCAGCCCCCTCGGGACAGGGGAGAATTCACCCCTCCACTTT.

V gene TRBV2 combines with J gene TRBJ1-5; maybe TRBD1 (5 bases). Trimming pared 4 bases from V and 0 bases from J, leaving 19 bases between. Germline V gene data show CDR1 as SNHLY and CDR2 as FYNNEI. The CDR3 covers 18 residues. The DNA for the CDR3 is TGTGCCAGCAGTGGAGGGGAGGGCTCCTTTTATAGCAATCAGCCCCAGCATTTT. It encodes CASSGGEGSFYSNQPQHF.